This is a list of T cell receptor beta chains from one sample in a study of T cells in Graves' hyperthyroidism and ophthalmopathy. TCRdb processed the multiplex PCR reads anew with MiXCR; each CDR3 protein has one entry. There are some 490,000 distinct CDR3 sequences in the sample; around 16% occur only once, and 29% lies in the top ten. Sequencing was carried out using blood. These receptors were taken from a woman aged 25 to 39 with Graves' ophthalmopathy. CDR3s include the opening cysteine and the closing phenylalanine or tryptophan. The order of the fields is D gene, clone size, V gene, J gene, CDR3 DNA, CDR3 protein. A D gene is named only where the DNA matches it firmly. Part of the rows lack a size; the others show once, few, many or a class for expanded clones.

D gene: -
clone size: many
V gene: TRBV7-2
J gene: TRBJ2-3
CDR3 DNA: TGTGCCAGCAGCTTAGCACAGTTCGATAGCACAGATACGCAGTATTTT
CDR3 protein: CASSLAQFDSTDTQYF

D gene: TRBD2
clone size: few
V gene: TRBV24-1
J gene: TRBJ2-7
CDR3 DNA: TGTGCCACCAGTGATTCCCAACCACAGCGGGGAGACGAGCAGTACTTC
CDR3 protein: CATSDSQPQRGDEQYF

D gene: TRBD2
clone size: -
V gene: TRBV7-2
J gene: TRBJ2-2
CDR3 DNA: TGTGCCAGCAGCTCGGGACTAGCGGGCGGGGAGCTGTTTTTT
CDR3 protein: CASSSGLAGGELFF

D gene: TRBD2
clone size: few
V gene: TRBV7-8
J gene: TRBJ2-7
CDR3 DNA: TGTGCCTCCCGAGTCCGGGGGGCCTACGAGCAGTACTTC
CDR3 protein: CASRVRGAYEQYF

D gene: -
clone size: many
V gene: TRBV18
J gene: TRBJ1-1
CDR3 DNA: TGTGCCAGCTCCCGCCAGACAGAGAACACTGAAGCTTTCTTT
CDR3 protein: CASSRQTENTEAFF

D gene: TRBD2
clone size: few
V gene: TRBV24-1
J gene: TRBJ2-1
CDR3 DNA: TGTGCCACCAGTAGGACTAGCGGAGGATACAATGAGCAGTTCTTC
CDR3 protein: CATSRTSGGYNEQFF

D gene: -
clone size: many
V gene: TRBV27
J gene: TRBJ1-2
CDR3 DNA: TGTGCCAGCAGTTTTAATGAGGACAGAGTAAATGGCTACACCTTC
CDR3 protein: CASSFNEDRVNGYTF

D gene: -
clone size: many
V gene: TRBV20-1
J gene: TRBJ1-5
CDR3 DNA: TGCAGTGCTAGTAGTCCATGGGAGGATCAGCCCCAGCATTTT
CDR3 protein: CSASSPWEDQPQHF

D gene: TRBD1
clone size: -
V gene: TRBV7-9
J gene: TRBJ2-1
CDR3 DNA: TGTGCCAGCAGCTCACCACAGGGGTCAAACGTAAATGAGCAGTTCTTC
CDR3 protein: CASSSPQGSNVNEQFF

D gene: TRBD2
clone size: many
V gene: TRBV6-2/TRBV6-3
J gene: TRBJ2-1
CDR3 DNA: TGTGCCAGCAGTTACGTAGTGCGGGAGACCTACAATGAGCAGTTCTTC
CDR3 protein: CASSYVVRETYNEQFF

D gene: TRBD1
clone size: many
V gene: TRBV18
J gene: TRBJ2-7
CDR3 DNA: TGTGCCAGCTCTCCGACCGGGACAGGGGTCTACGAGCAGTACTTC
CDR3 protein: CASSPTGTGVYEQYF

D gene: -
clone size: many
V gene: TRBV12-3/TRBV12-4
J gene: TRBJ1-5
CDR3 DNA: TGTGCCAGCAGTTTTCCACCGGGAGGCAATCAGCCCCAGCATTTT
CDR3 protein: CASSFPPGGNQPQHF

D gene: -
clone size: few
V gene: TRBV7-9
J gene: TRBJ2-1
CDR3 DNA: TGTGCCAGCAGCTCCCGGCGGTACTACAATGAGCAGTTCTTC
CDR3 protein: CASSSRRYYNEQFF

D gene: TRBD2
clone size: many
V gene: TRBV6-1
J gene: TRBJ2-7
CDR3 DNA: TGTGCCACCCAGCGGGAGGGCTACGAGCAGTACTTC
CDR3 protein: CATQREGYEQYF

D gene: -
clone size: -
V gene: TRBV2
J gene: TRBJ1-1
CDR3 DNA: TGTGCCAGCAGTGACAGCCTCGACACTGAAGCTTTCTTT
CDR3 protein: CASSDSLDTEAFF

D gene: -
clone size: few
V gene: TRBV7-2
J gene: TRBJ2-1
CDR3 DNA: TGTGCCAGCAGCCCCAGGACAGTCTACAATGAGCAGTTCTTC
CDR3 protein: CASSPRTVYNEQFF

D gene: TRBD1
clone size: many
V gene: TRBV4-3
J gene: TRBJ2-5
CDR3 DNA: TGCGCCAGCAGCCATGACAGGGCCGGGGAGACCCAGTACTTC
CDR3 protein: CASSHDRAGETQYF

D gene: -
clone size: -
V gene: TRBV6-2/TRBV6-3
J gene: TRBJ1-1
CDR3 DNA: TGTGCCAGCAGCGATCGGGGCGTAGCTTTCTTT
CDR3 protein: CASSDRGVAFF

D gene: TRBD1
clone size: many
V gene: TRBV18
J gene: TRBJ1-2
CDR3 DNA: TGTGCCAGCTCACCACCCAGGACAGGGGGGGCCTATGGCTACACCTTC
CDR3 protein: CASSPPRTGGAYGYTF

D gene: -
clone size: -
V gene: TRBV10-3
J gene: TRBJ2-1
CDR3 DNA: TGTGCCATCAGTGAGTCAGGCGAGAGCTCCTACAATGAGCAGTTCTTC
CDR3 protein: CAISESGESSYNEQFF

D gene: TRBD1
clone size: few
V gene: TRBV27
J gene: TRBJ2-7
CDR3 DNA: TGTGCCAGCAGTTCGACAGGGACCCGCTCCCTTGACTACGAGCAGTACTTC
CDR3 protein: CASSSTGTRSLDYEQYF

D gene: -
clone size: many
V gene: TRBV5-1
J gene: TRBJ1-1
CDR3 DNA: TGCGCCAGCAGTCGGACATCATCTAACACTGAAGCTTTCTTT
CDR3 protein: CASSRTSSNTEAFF

D gene: -
clone size: -
V gene: TRBV30
J gene: TRBJ2-2
CDR3 DNA: TGTGCCTGGAGTCAGTACTATGGGGCCGGGGAGCTGTTTTTT
CDR3 protein: CAWSQYYGAGELFF

D gene: -
clone size: many
V gene: TRBV12-3/TRBV12-4
J gene: TRBJ2-2
CDR3 DNA: TGTGCCAGCAGTCTTAAGGGTACCGGGGAGCTGTTTTTT
CDR3 protein: CASSLKGTGELFF

D gene: -
clone size: few
V gene: TRBV3-1
J gene: TRBJ1-4
CDR3 DNA: TGTGCCAGCAGCCAAGACAGCTCGAGGGTTAGTAATGAAAAACTGTTTTTT
CDR3 protein: CASSQDSSRVSNEKLFF

D gene: -
clone size: many
V gene: TRBV20-1
J gene: TRBJ2-4
CDR3 DNA: TGCAGTGCTAGGTCGGGAGAAGCCAAAAACATTCAGTACTTC
CDR3 protein: CSARSGEAKNIQYF

D gene: -
clone size: many
V gene: TRBV6-2/TRBV6-3
J gene: TRBJ1-1
CDR3 DNA: TGTGCCAGCAGTTACAGGGGCGAGACTGAAGCTTTCTTT
CDR3 protein: CASSYRGETEAFF

D gene: TRBD1
clone size: -
V gene: TRBV12-5
J gene: TRBJ1-2
CDR3 DNA: TGTGCTAGTGGTTTGGGGACAGGGGCCAGCCCGAACTATGGCTACACCTTC
CDR3 protein: CASGLGTGASPNYGYTF

D gene: TRBD2
clone size: -
V gene: TRBV4-3
J gene: TRBJ2-5
CDR3 DNA: TGCGCCAGCAGCCGACAATTACCCACTAGCGGACAAGAGACCCAGTACTTC
CDR3 protein: CASSRQLPTSGQETQYF

D gene: -
clone size: many
V gene: TRBV2
J gene: TRBJ2-3
CDR3 DNA: TGTGCCAGCAGTGATGATCGGGGAGCAGATACGCAGTATTTT
CDR3 protein: CASSDDRGADTQYF

D gene: -
clone size: -
V gene: TRBV18
J gene: TRBJ1-3
CDR3 DNA: TGTGCCAGCTCACCAACCGGGACGGTCTCTGGAAACACCATATATTTT
CDR3 protein: CASSPTGTVSGNTIYF

D gene: -
clone size: many
V gene: TRBV15
J gene: TRBJ1-1
CDR3 DNA: TGTGCCATAGGGACCGCCATGAACACTGAAGCTTTCTTT
CDR3 protein: CAIGTAMNTEAFF

D gene: TRBD2
clone size: -
V gene: TRBV6-1
J gene: TRBJ2-1
CDR3 DNA: TGTGCCAGCAGTTTCGGGGCGGGAGGGGACAATGAGCAGTTCTTC
CDR3 protein: CASSFGAGGDNEQFF

D gene: -
clone size: -
V gene: TRBV20-1
J gene: TRBJ2-2
CDR3 DNA: TGCAGTGCCCAGGGGCAGGGCACCGGGGAGCTGTTTTTT
CDR3 protein: CSAQGQGTGELFF

D gene: -
clone size: few
V gene: TRBV5-1
J gene: TRBJ2-1
CDR3 DNA: TGCGCCAGCAGCTTGGGCGGGAGAGGGGGTAGACACATTCACGACAATGAGCAGTTCTTC
CDR3 protein: CASSLGGRGGRHIHDNEQFF

D gene: -
clone size: many
V gene: TRBV2
J gene: TRBJ2-5
CDR3 DNA: TGTGCCAGCAGTGAAAACAGAGAGACCCAGTACTTC
CDR3 protein: CASSENRETQYF

D gene: TRBD2
clone size: -
V gene: TRBV4-3
J gene: TRBJ2-4
CDR3 DNA: TGCGCCAGCAGCCCCCAGCCTAGCGGCGTAGCCAAAAACATTCAGTACTTC
CDR3 protein: CASSPQPSGVAKNIQYF

D gene: TRBD2
clone size: few
V gene: TRBV10-3
J gene: TRBJ2-2
CDR3 DNA: TGTGCCATCCGCTCGGGCTATGGAACTAGCGGGAGGGCCCACACCGGGGAGCTGTTTTTT
CDR3 protein: CAIRSGYGTSGRAHTGELFF

D gene: TRBD2
clone size: few
V gene: TRBV6-2/TRBV6-3
J gene: TRBJ2-1
CDR3 DNA: TGTGCCAGCAGTTACTCCGAGCTAGCGGCCTTCCCCCGGGGCGGCAATGAGCAGTTCTTC
CDR3 protein: CASSYSELAAFPRGGNEQFF

D gene: TRBD2
clone size: -
V gene: TRBV2
J gene: TRBJ2-7
CDR3 DNA: TGTGCCAGCAGGGCTAGCGGGAGCCACGAGCAGTACTTC
CDR3 protein: CASRASGSHEQYF

D gene: -
clone size: many
V gene: TRBV20-1
J gene: TRBJ1-5
CDR3 DNA: TGCAGTGCTACCAGGTCCAATCAGCCCCAGCATTTT
CDR3 protein: CSATRSNQPQHF

D gene: TRBD2
clone size: -
V gene: TRBV29-1
J gene: TRBJ2-1
CDR3 DNA: TGCCGCGTTGGACTGGGACTAGCGGGAGAAGGAGGCGATGAGCAGTTCTTC
CDR3 protein: CRVGLGLAGEGGDEQFF

D gene: TRBD2
clone size: few
V gene: TRBV5-6
J gene: TRBJ2-1
CDR3 DNA: TGTGCCAGCAGCTTAAAGACTAGCGGGAGCGATGAGCAGTTCTTC
CDR3 protein: CASSLKTSGSDEQFF

D gene: TRBD1
clone size: -
V gene: TRBV28
J gene: TRBJ1-2
CDR3 DNA: TGTGCCAGCAGTTTATTATCGGACAGGGTTGGCTACACCTTC
CDR3 protein: CASSLLSDRVGYTF

D gene: TRBD2
clone size: few
V gene: TRBV4-1
J gene: TRBJ2-5
CDR3 DNA: TGCGCCAGCAGCCAGGCTGATAGCGGGAGGTTCGAGACCCAGTACTTC
CDR3 protein: CASSQADSGRFETQYF

D gene: -
clone size: many
V gene: TRBV11-2
J gene: TRBJ2-5
CDR3 DNA: TGTGCCAGCAGCCGCGACAGGCAAGAGACCCAGTACTTC
CDR3 protein: CASSRDRQETQYF

D gene: -
clone size: many
V gene: TRBV28
J gene: TRBJ2-7
CDR3 DNA: TGTGCCAGCAGTCGGAGGACGGGGTCCTACGAGCAGTACTTC
CDR3 protein: CASSRRTGSYEQYF

D gene: -
clone size: many
V gene: TRBV6-1
J gene: TRBJ2-2
CDR3 DNA: TGTGCCAGCAGCGACTTTGTTGCGAACACCGGGGAGCTGTTTTTT
CDR3 protein: CASSDFVANTGELFF

D gene: TRBD1
clone size: -
V gene: TRBV12-3/TRBV12-4
J gene: TRBJ2-7
CDR3 DNA: TGTGCCAGCAGTTCTGGGACAGCTTACGAGCGGTACTTC
CDR3 protein: CASSSGTAYERYF

D gene: TRBD2
clone size: many
V gene: TRBV4-3
J gene: TRBJ2-1
CDR3 DNA: TGCGCCAGCAGCCAAGATTTTGGGACTAGCGGGAGACCCAATGAGCAGTTCTTC
CDR3 protein: CASSQDFGTSGRPNEQFF

D gene: TRBD1
clone size: few
V gene: TRBV4-3
J gene: TRBJ1-2
CDR3 DNA: TGCGCCAGCAGCCAAGATCAAGGGGGCACAATCAACTATGGCTACACCTTC
CDR3 protein: CASSQDQGGTINYGYTF

D gene: -
clone size: many
V gene: TRBV28
J gene: TRBJ2-3
CDR3 DNA: TGTGCCAGCAGTTTCGCGGGCACAGCAGATACGCAGTATTTT
CDR3 protein: CASSFAGTADTQYF

D gene: -
clone size: many
V gene: TRBV6-1
J gene: TRBJ2-5
CDR3 DNA: TGTGCCAGCAGTTCGTCGGGGGGCAGAGAAGAGACCCAGTACTTC
CDR3 protein: CASSSSGGREETQYF

D gene: TRBD1
clone size: -
V gene: TRBV27
J gene: TRBJ2-5
CDR3 DNA: TGTGCCAGCAATCGACAGGGGGCTGAGACCCAGTACTTC
CDR3 protein: CASNRQGAETQYF

D gene: -
clone size: many
V gene: TRBV7-2
J gene: TRBJ2-3
CDR3 DNA: TGTGCCAGCGAGAATTACGACAGAACAGATACGCAGTATTTT
CDR3 protein: CASENYDRTDTQYF

D gene: TRBD1
clone size: many
V gene: TRBV15
J gene: TRBJ2-7
CDR3 DNA: TGTGCCACCAGCAGAGATACGACAGGGTATGAGCAGTACTTC
CDR3 protein: CATSRDTTGYEQYF

D gene: TRBD1
clone size: many
V gene: TRBV2
J gene: TRBJ2-1
CDR3 DNA: TGTGCCAGCAGTGTTAAACAGGGGTTAAGAGAGCAGTTCTTC
CDR3 protein: CASSVKQGLREQFF

D gene: TRBD2
clone size: many
V gene: TRBV2
J gene: TRBJ2-2
CDR3 DNA: TGTGCCAGCAGTGAAGTCGCGGGAGTCACCGGGGAGCTGTTTTTT
CDR3 protein: CASSEVAGVTGELFF

D gene: -
clone size: few
V gene: TRBV6-6
J gene: TRBJ2-3
CDR3 DNA: TGTGCCAGCAGTTACCTTAGCACAGATACGCAGTATTTT
CDR3 protein: CASSYLSTDTQYF